This entry lists 8 T cell receptor beta chains sequenced from one sample in a study of blood T cell repertoires in COVID-19. Only in-frame clones appear in the TCRdb table, and some are missing; sequencing was by immunoSEQ multiplex PCR. The table includes 150,000 to 200,000 clones, roughly 80% detected once. The sequencing sample was made of peripheral blood. The receptors here all came from a man in his sixties with active or convalescent COVID-19.

The V and J genes are TRBV4-3 and TRBJ2-5, with D possibly being TRBD1 (5 bases). The germline V gene encodes CDR1 LGHNA and CDR2 YSLEER. Trimming took 3 bases from V and 4 from J, leaving 9 bases between them. CDR3 length equals 13 residues. The CDR3 nucleotides read TGCGCCAGCAGCCAGGACACGGGAGAGACCCAGTACTTC. Translated, it gives CASSQDTGETQYF.

The rearrangement uses TRBV29-1 and TRBJ2-5; perhaps TRBD2 as D (5 bases). The CDR3 loop spans 12 amino acids. V lost 4 bases, J lost 1 base, and 7 bases lay in between. Germline V gene lookup returns CDR1 SQVTM and CDR2 ANQGSEA. CDR3 amino acids: CSVGTAQETQYF. CDR3 sequence (DNA): TGCAGCGTTGGGACTGCCCAAGAGACCCAGTACTTC. The full variable domain, with the rest looked up from reference TRBV29-1 and TRBJ2-5, is SAVISQKPSRDICQRGTSLTIQCQVDSQVTMMFWYRQQPGQSLTLIATANQGSEATYESGFVIDKFPISRPNLTFSTLTVSNMSPEDSSIYLCSVGTAQETQYFGPGTRLLVL.

This clone showed up just once. The chain uses TRBV3-1 (or the pseudogene TRBV3-2) and TRBJ2-1, with TRBD2 identical over 14 bases. There are 15 residues in the CDR3. Germline V gene sequence: CDR1 LGHDT, CDR2 YNNKEL (reference sequence). The V gene end was trimmed by 0 bases and the J gene end by 9 bases; junction bases not matched to a gene: 1. The CDR3 spells CASSQDGTSGGEQFF. The CDR3 DNA follows: TGTGCCAGCAGCCAAGATGGGACTAGCGGGGGTGAGCAGTTCTTC.

CDR3 nucleotide sequence: TGTGCCAGCACAAACTACCTTCTCGAAACTAATGAAAAACTGTTTTTT. Amino acids: CASTNYLLETNEKLFF. The rearrangement joins TRBV28 to TRBJ1-4; D gene ambiguous. The germline CDR1 and CDR2 sequences are MDHEN and SYDVKM. Trimming shortened V by 7 bases and J by 1 base, and 16 bases separated the two germline ends. There are 16 residues in the CDR3.

This rearrangement joins TRBV30 to TRBJ1-3; 8 bases line up with TRBD1. The CDR3 length is 15 residues. After removal of 0 bases from V and 6 bases from J, the junction contained 7 bases not matched to a gene. Germline V CDR1 and CDR2: GTSNPN, SVGIG (reference sequence). CDR3 DNA: TGTGCCTGGAGTGTTCGTCGGGACAGGCTAAACACCATATATTTT. This gives the protein CAWSVRRDRLNTIYF.

The V and J genes are TRBV6-5 and TRBJ2-2; 9 nucleotides align to TRBD2. CDR1 and CDR2 from the germline V gene are MNHEY and SVGAGI. This CDR3 has 14 amino acids. Germline trimming cut 4 bases from V and 6 bases from J; bases unmatched to any gene: 3. CDR3 in DNA: TGTGCCAGCAGTTGGCGGGAGGGCTCCGGGGAGCTGTTTTTT. Encoded protein: CASSWREGSGELFF.

The chain couples TRBV2 to TRBJ2-3, with 7 bases aligning to TRBD2. This CDR3 is built from 14 residues. Germline assignment: CDR1 SNHLY and CDR2 FYNNEI. The junction had 16 bases not matched to a gene; V was cut back by 6 bases and J by 13 bases. This CDR3 reads CASRTGGTSQPEYF. The CDR3 nucleotides are TGTGCCAGCAGAACCGGGGGGACCTCCCAGCCCGAGTATTTT. Based on the CDR3 plus reference TRBV2 and TRBJ2-3, the full variable domain is EPEVTQTPSHQVTQMGQEVILRCVPISNHLYFYWYRQILGQKVEFLVSFYNNEISEKSEIFDDQFSVERPDGSNFTLKIRSTKLEDSAMYFCASRTGGTSQPEYFGPGTRLTVL.

This clone was seen ten or more times. The chain recombines TRBV5-1 with TRBJ1-2; 9 positions match TRBD1. With 3 bases clipped from V and 5 bases from J, the junction kept 5 bases outside the gene matches. The CDR3 contains 14 residues. Germline CDR1 and CDR2: SGHRS and YFSETQ. CDR3 nucleotide sequence: TGCGCCAGCAGCTCAGCGACAGGGGGTTATGGCTACACCTTC. It translates to CASSSATGGYGYTF.